In this sample, the clone carrying this TCR beta chain turned up a few times. Its antigen is undetermined. Synthesis of TCR cDNA relied on 5'RACE template switching, which attached a universal primer site and UMIs. MiXCR was run by TCRdb on the 5' RACE reads, yielding one entry per CDR3 protein. The sample has about 340,000 distinct CDR3 sequences; about an eighth are singletons. The entry originates in a study of T cells after yellow fever vaccination. Looking at the study overall: It was SMART-Seq v4 Ultra Low Input that prepared the fractions with low cell numbers.

Study outcomes and limitations: Within FACS-sorted repertoires, abundant clonotypes contaminating from the bulk population could be present. A weaker but faster secondary response was observed, peaking on day 5 versus 15.

The CDR3 has 15 amino acids. Trimming cost V 5 bases and J 2 bases, with 13 bases left between them. Germline V gene sequence: CDR1 MNHEY, CDR2 SVGAGI. This clonotype was obtained from a man younger than 35 who received the YFV17D yellow fever vaccine. The rearrangement joins TRBV6-5 to TRBJ2-4, with a weak D call TRBD2 (6 bases). This specimen was CD4+ T cells sorted from PBMCs, taken 15 days after the yellow fever booster vaccination. The CDR3 sequence: CASSPAAGTKNIQYF. CDR3 nucleotides: TGTGCCAGCAGTCCCGCCGCGGGGACCAAAAACATTCAGTACTTC.